Following are 3 T cell receptor beta chains from one sample sequenced in a study of T cell responses to AZD1222 COVID-19 vaccine. This table comes from immunoSEQ multiplex PCR, and its TCRdb copy is limited to in-frame clones, with some not included. The sample lists some 110,000 clones; roughly 91% were seen once. The source was peripheral blood, collected 28 days after the second AZD1222 dose. These receptor sequences come from an adult who received the AZD1222 COVID-19 vaccine.

The chain is built from TRBV30 and TRBJ1-4, with D perhaps TRBD1 (5 bases). V lost 3 bases to trimming and J lost 8 bases, with 13 bases between them. This CDR3 has 13 amino acids. In germline, CDR1 is GTSNPN, CDR2 SVGIG (reference sequence). In DNA, the CDR3 is TGTGCCTGGAGAAGGGGAGACTGGGAAAAACTGTTTTTT. It codes for CAWRRGDWEKLFF.

The J gene is TRBJ2-1, the V gene TRBV11-2, with 8 bases aligning to TRBD1. Germline V gene sequence: CDR1 SGHAT, CDR2 FQNNGV. The CDR3 runs to 16 residues. With V trimmed by 1 base and J by 7 bases, 9 bases remained unmatched. In DNA, the CDR3 is TGTGCCAGCAGCTTAGGTACAGGGGGATCGGGTAATGAGCAGTTCTTC. Translated: CASSLGTGGSGNEQFF.

This chain connects TRBV28 to TRBJ1-4; 7 bases fit TRBD1. Germline CDR1 reads MDHEN; CDR2 reads SYDVKM. This CDR3 has 14 amino acids. Trimming took 6 bases from V and 3 from J; bases not matched to a gene: 4. CDR3 sequence (DNA): TGTGCCAGCAGGGAGCAGGGGGCTAATGAAAAACTGTTTTTT. This translates into CASREQGANEKLFF.